The 10 T cell receptor beta chains reported below all come from one sample, sequenced in a study of PD-L1 blockade in urothelial cancer. The protocol was immunoSEQ multiplex PCR, while the TCRdb copy is restricted to in-frame clones and leaves out a portion. This sample has fewer than 50,000 clones, with around 84% found just once. The time point: pretreatment peripheral blood. Material: PBMCs, obtained around atezolizumab (anti-PD-L1) treatment. The receptors were gathered from a man between 65 and 80 years old with urothelial cancer.

The rearrangement links TRBV5-1 to TRBJ2-1; a weak D match, TRBD2 (5 bases). Trimming took off 4 bases at V and 3 bases at J, with 11 bases between the two ends. The V gene's germline CDR1 is SGHRS and CDR2 YFSETQ. The CDR3 runs 14 residues. This CDR3 reads CASSREPDYNEQFF. CDR3 nucleotides: TGCGCCAGCAGCCGGGAACCGGACTACAATGAGCAGTTCTTC.

J is TRBJ2-1 and V is TRBV5-1; perhaps TRBD1 as D (6 bases). Trimming pared 4 bases from V and 0 bases from J, leaving 23 bases between. In germline, CDR1 is SGHRS, CDR2 YFSETQ. The CDR3 has 19 residues. CDR3 region: CASSAPGALKFSSYNEQFF. The CDR3 coding sequence is TGCGCCAGCAGCGCCCCAGGGGCCCTAAAATTCAGCTCCTACAATGAGCAGTTCTTC.

The chain has TRBV7-8 and TRBJ2-7; the D gene is possibly TRBD2 (6 bases). V was clipped by 2 bases and J by 4 bases, with 9 bases between them. The V gene's germline CDR1 is SGHVS and CDR2 FQNEAQ. The CDR3 has 13 residues. Written as DNA, the CDR3 is TGTGCCAGCAGCTTATTTCGGGGGTACGAGCAGTACTTC. This gives the protein CASSLFRGYEQYF.

The gene calls are TRBV29-1 and TRBJ2-5; unclear D gene. The J call is uncertain, as TRBJ2-7 better fits the DNA end. CDR1 SQVTM and CDR2 ANQGSEA come from the germline V gene. This CDR3 is built from 12 residues. The CDR3: CSVVSDSYEQYF. The CDR3 nucleotides read TGCAGCGTTGTGTCAGACTCCTACGAGCAGTACTTC.

This chain uses TRBV5-1 with TRBJ2-2; D gene unclear. Trimming stripped 4 bases from V and 0 bases from J, with 31 bases between. Germline V gives CDR1 SGHRS, CDR2 YFSETQ. CDR3 length: 22 amino acids. CDR3 sequence: CASSPLGEPTLVEAPNTGELFF. CDR3 bases: TGCGCCAGCAGCCCTCTCGGAGAACCGACTCTTGTAGAGGCTCCGAACACCGGGGAGCTGTTTTTT.

The rearrangement joins TRBV28 to TRBJ1-2, with 8 bases matching TRBD1. The CDR3 is 13 amino acids. Germline trimming cut 7 bases from V and 4 bases from J; bases unmatched to any gene: 5. Germline V CDR1 and CDR2: MDHEN, SYDVKM. The CDR3 reads CASKAGGLYGYTF. The CDR3 DNA is TGTGCCAGCAAGGCAGGGGGCCTCTATGGCTACACCTTC.

This clone showed up just a few times. The rearrangement links TRBV7-9 to TRBJ2-1, with 9 bases fitting TRBD2. J lost 14 bases, V lost 1 base, and 6 bases had no gene match. The CDR3 has 13 residues. Germline V gene data show CDR1 as SEHNR and CDR2 as FQNEAQ (reference sequence). The DNA for the CDR3 is TGTGCCAGCAGCTTAGGGAAGGCGGGAGGGGAGTTCTTC. The encoded protein is CASSLGKAGGEFF.

This chain joins TRBV29-1 and TRBJ2-3; tentative D call: TRBD2 (5 bases). The length of the CDR3 is 17 residues. V lost 7 bases and J lost 1, with 24 bases in between. Looked up from germline, CDR1 is SQVTM and CDR2 is ANQGSEA. The CDR3 DNA follows: TGCAGCGCCTCCCGAGAGAGTGTGGCAGCGGGCACAGATACGCAGTATTTT. Translated, it gives CSASRESVAAGTDTQYF.

CDR3 nucleotide sequence: TGTGCCAGCAGGCTGGGCGGGGCTAGCAATCAGCCCCAGCATTTT. Translating gives CASRLGGASNQPQHF. The chain couples TRBV28 to TRBJ1-5; a possible D gene is TRBD1 (5 bases). Deletions cut 6 bases from V and 0 bases from J, with 12 bases between. This CDR3 region has 15 residues. CDR1 and CDR2 (germline): MDHEN, SYDVKM. Looking up the rest from reference TRBV28 and TRBJ1-5 gives the full variable domain: DVKVTQSSRYLVKRTGEKVFLECVQDMDHENMFWYRQDPGLGLRLIYFSYDVKMKEKGDIPEGYSVSREKKERFSLILESASTNQTSMYLCASRLGGASNQPQHFGDGTRLSIL.

The J gene is TRBJ1-6, the V gene TRBV6-5, with 8 bases fitting TRBD1. The length of the CDR3 is 14 residues. V dropped 6 bases and J dropped 9; count of bases not matched to a gene: 7. Germline values: CDR1 MNHEY, CDR2 SVGAGI. The CDR3 loop is CASRIGQGLSPLHF. As DNA, the CDR3 is TGTGCCAGCAGAATCGGACAGGGACTTTCACCCCTCCACTTT.